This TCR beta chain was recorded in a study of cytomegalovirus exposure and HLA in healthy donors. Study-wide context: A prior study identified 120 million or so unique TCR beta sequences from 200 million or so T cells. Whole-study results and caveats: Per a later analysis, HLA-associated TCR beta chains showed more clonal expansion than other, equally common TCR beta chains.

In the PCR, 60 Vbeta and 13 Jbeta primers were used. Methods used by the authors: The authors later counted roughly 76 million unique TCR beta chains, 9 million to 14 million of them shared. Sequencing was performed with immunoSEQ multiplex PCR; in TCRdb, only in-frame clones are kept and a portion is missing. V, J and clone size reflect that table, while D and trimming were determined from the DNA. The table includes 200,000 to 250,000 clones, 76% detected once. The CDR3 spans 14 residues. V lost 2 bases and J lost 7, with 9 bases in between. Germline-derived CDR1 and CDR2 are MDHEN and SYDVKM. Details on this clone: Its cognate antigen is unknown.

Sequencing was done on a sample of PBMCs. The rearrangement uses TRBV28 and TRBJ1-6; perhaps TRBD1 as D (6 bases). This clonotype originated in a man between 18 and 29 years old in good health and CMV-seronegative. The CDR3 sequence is CASSLTGTNSPLHF. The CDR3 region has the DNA TGTGCCAGCAGTTTAACAGGGACAAATTCACCCCTCCACTTT.